The T cell receptor beta chain described here comes from a study of T cell responses to AZD1222 COVID-19 vaccine. General observations from the study: Vaccine-associated CD4 TCRs ranged over spike, dominating at 160-218 and 743-854. A mostly white British donor set with more females was recruited, and clonal diversity was possibly underestimated.

This clone was counted between two and nine times. Its specificity is not known. Clones were read by immunoSEQ multiplex PCR, and TCRdb kept only the in-frame ones, dropping some. In the table there are approximately 130,000 clones, about nine tenths of which are singletons. Trimming pared 12 bases from V and 2 bases from J, leaving 12 bases between. The CDR3 runs to 12 residues. Germline CDR1 is KGHDR and CDR2 is SFDVKD. V gene TRBV24-1 combines with J gene TRBJ1-2, with a weak D call TRBD1 (6 bases). The receptor was isolated from an adult in good health. Here the sequenced sample was peripheral blood, taken on day 0 of AZD1222 vaccination. The CDR3, as DNA: TGTGCCGCCCAGGACAGAAACTATGGCTACACCTTC. It codes for CAAQDRNYGYTF.